The 6 T cell receptor beta chains below all came from one sample that was sequenced in a study of T cells after somatic rescue of genetic block. This table comes from immunoSEQ multiplex PCR, and its TCRdb copy is limited to in-frame clones, with some not included. This sample has over 95,000 clones, with around nine tenths found just once. The sequencing input was peripheral blood mononuclear cells (PBMCs). The source is a young woman.

This sequence joins TRBV5-5 and TRBJ1-5; possible D gene TRBD1, 6 bases. Germline CDR1 reads SGHKS; CDR2 reads YYEKEE (reference sequence). V lost 3 bases, J lost 0 bases, and 16 bases lay in between. There are 17 residues in the CDR3. CDR3 nucleotides: TGTGCCAGCAGCTCCACCCCTCGGACAGATAGCAATCAGCCCCAGCATTTT. Its protein is CASSSTPRTDSNQPQHF.

This rearrangement joins TRBV5-4 to TRBJ1-1; D not certain. In germline, CDR1 is SGHNT, CDR2 YYREEE (reference sequence). Trimming cost V 1 base and J 1 base, with 14 bases left between them. The CDR3 totals 16 residues. CDR3: CASSLSPAGTNTEAFF. The CDR3 DNA is TGTGCCAGCAGCTTGTCCCCGGCGGGAACGAACACTGAAGCTTTCTTT.

This clone was picked up one time. An end of the junction does not agree with germline; a read error may underlie this. The V and J genes are TRBV23-1 and TRBJ2-1; D remains unclear. TRBV23-1 is reported as an ORF; its role is uncertain. The CDR3 spans 12 residues. DNA of the CDR3: TGCGCCAGCCCCACCCCGAAGGGCGTATGGATCTTC. It codes for CASPTPKGVWIF.

The chain uses TRBV18 and TRBJ2-1; TRBD2 matches at 9 bases. V shed 0 bases and J 7 bases; nucleotides not matched to a gene: 7. CDR3 length: 16 amino acids. The germline gives CDR1 KGHSH, CDR2 LQKENI. The CDR3 DNA sequence: TGTGCCAGCTCACCACCGGGCGGGGGGGCCGGGAATGAGCAGTTCTTC. Its protein is CASSPPGGGAGNEQFF. The full variable domain, its missing parts supplied by reference TRBV18 and TRBJ2-1, is NAGVMQNPRHLVRRRGQEARLRCSPMKGHSHVYWYRQLPEEGLKFMVYLQKENIIDESGMPKERFSAEFPKEGPSILRIQQVVRGDSAAYFCASSPPGGGAGNEQFFGPGTRLTVL.

CDR3 in DNA: TGTGCCAGCAGTTACTCGAGACAGGGGAACACTGAAGCTTTCTTT. Translating gives CASSYSRQGNTEAFF. This chain uses TRBV6-5 with TRBJ1-1; 7 bases are a match to TRBD1. V shed 0 bases and J 1 base; nucleotides not matched to a gene: 2. This CDR3 comprises 15 residues. Per germline, CDR1 MNHEY and CDR2 SVGAGI.

V gene TRBV15 combines with J gene TRBJ1-6; TRBD1 matches at 7 bases. The CDR3 is made up of 16 amino acids. The V segment lost 3 bases and the J segment 0 bases; nucleotides outside the gene matches: 2. From germline, CDR1 is LNHNV and CDR2 YYDKDF (reference sequence). CDR3 in DNA: TGTGCCACCAGCAGGGGGACAGACTCCTATAATTCACCCCTCCACTTT. This translates into CATSRGTDSYNSPLHF.